Below, 17 T cell receptor beta chains from the same sample are listed, as sequenced in a study of blood T cell repertoires in COVID-19. Sequencing used immunoSEQ multiplex PCR; TCRdb keeps in-frame clones, though not all of them. The data contain 350,000 to 400,000 clones, around 87% of them singletons. Input material: PBMCs or T cells enriched from blood (not recorded which). The receptor set was obtained from a man aged 18-30 years who had recovered from COVID-19.

This clone was observed a handful of times. This rearrangement joins TRBV21-1 to TRBJ1-6. TRBV21-1 is classified as a pseudogene. The CDR3 sequence is 13 residues long. The CDR3 DNA follows: TGTGCCAGCAGCAATTCGAGGGATTCACCCCTCCACTTT. Protein sequence: CASSNSRDSPLHF.

The rearrangement joins TRBV7-9 to TRBJ1-1; no clear D gene. Trimming cost V 2 bases and J 10 bases, with 8 bases left between them. Per germline, CDR1 SEHNR and CDR2 FQNEAQ (reference sequence). The length of the CDR3 is 11 residues. The CDR3 is CASSLFELAFF. CDR3 bases: TGTGCCAGCAGCTTATTTGAGTTAGCTTTCTTT.

The rearrangement joins TRBV9 to TRBJ1-6; TRBD1 matches 9 bases. This CDR3 has 15 residues. Germline-derived CDR1 and CDR2 are SGDLS and YYNGEE. J was trimmed by 7 bases and V by 3 bases; bases with no gene match: 5. The CDR3 protein is CASSGGQGTNSPLHF. The CDR3 nucleotides read TGTGCCAGCAGCGGCGGACAGGGGACGAATTCACCCCTCCACTTT.

Note on this clone: At the DNA level, this CDR3 is encoded by other sequences in the same sample as well. The chain carries TRBV27 and TRBJ2-2; D unresolved. Deletions cut 3 bases from V and 5 bases from J, with 4 bases between. The CDR3 is 12 residues long. In germline, CDR1 is MNHEY, CDR2 SMNVEV (reference sequence). CDR3 nucleotides: TGTGCCAGCAGTTTCGTGACCGGGGAGCTGTTTTTT. Protein sequence: CASSFVTGELFF.

The gene calls are TRBV5-1 and TRBJ2-5, with 9 bases identical to TRBD1. The CDR3 is 14 amino acids. The V gene's germline CDR1 is SGHRS and CDR2 YFSETQ. The V gene end was trimmed by 4 bases and the J gene end by 5 bases; junction bases not matched to a gene: 6. CDR3 nucleotide sequence: TGCGCCAGCAGCCTTGGGACAGGGTCGGAGACCCAGTACTTC. Translating it yields CASSLGTGSETQYF.

The V and J genes are TRBV12-3 or TRBV12-4 and TRBJ2-1; D remains ambiguous. V was cut by 1 base and J by 8 bases, with 3 bases left in between. The CDR3 is made up of 11 amino acids. The CDR3 DNA is TGTGCCAGCAGTTTAGTAGATGAGCAGTTCTTC. Translation gives CASSLVDEQFF.

The V call is TRBV14, the J call TRBJ1-2; D is unclear. The germline V gene encodes CDR1 SGHDN and CDR2 FVKESK. The CDR3 is 15 residues long. The ends were cut back, 1 base at V and 6 bases at J, with 15 bases in the middle. The CDR3 DNA sequence: TGTGCCAGCAGCCAAGTAAAGGGAACGAGGGATGGCTACACCTTC. Amino acid sequence: CASSQVKGTRDGYTF.

The chain recombines TRBV11-3 with TRBJ2-7; TRBD1 matches at 10 bases. The J segment lost 2 bases and the V segment lost 4 bases, leaving 2 bases of the junction unmatched. Germline values: CDR1 SGHNT, CDR2 YENEEA. This CDR3 spans 14 amino acids. Here the CDR3 reads CASSSGTGAYEQYF. The DNA for the CDR3 is TGTGCCAGCAGCTCCGGGACAGGGGCCTACGAGCAGTACTTC.

This clone was found a few times. The chain has TRBV28 and TRBJ1-1, with unresolved D. Germline-derived CDR1 and CDR2 are MDHEN and SYDVKM. V was trimmed by 2 bases and J by 11 bases, leaving 18 bases between them. The CDR3 has 14 amino acids. The CDR3 is CASSLAAGLPMAFF. The CDR3 nucleotides are TGTGCCAGCAGTTTAGCGGCGGGATTACCGATGGCTTTCTTT.

This clone was seen more than once but under ten times. The chain uses TRBV2 and TRBJ1-2, with 7 positions matching TRBD1. The CDR3 totals 13 residues. Germline V CDR1 and CDR2: SNHLY, FYNNEI. V was pared by 6 bases and J by 4 bases, with 5 bases of the junction left unmatched. For the CDR3, the DNA is TGTGCCAGCAGCAGACAGGGTGTCTATGGCTACACCTTC. The encoded protein is CASSRQGVYGYTF.

The gene calls are TRBV9 and TRBJ1-2; 8 positions agree with TRBD1. The CDR3 contains 14 residues. Germline V CDR1 and CDR2: SGDLS, YYNGEE. Trimming removed 3 bases from V and 4 bases from J; junction bases left unmatched: 5. The CDR3: CASSGTGRVYGYTF. CDR3 nucleotides: TGTGCCAGCAGCGGGACAGGGAGGGTCTATGGCTACACCTTC.

This chain uses TRBV19 with TRBJ2-1; the match to TRBD2 covers 10 bases. Germline V lookup: CDR1 LNHDA, CDR2 SQIVND (reference sequence). V lost 0 bases and J lost 7; bases outside the gene matches: 9. The CDR3 runs 17 residues. The CDR3, as DNA: TGTGCCAGTAGTATAGAGGCGGGACTAGCGATTAGGAATGAGCAGTTCTTC. Translating it yields CASSIEAGLAIRNEQFF.

The chain is built from TRBV4-3 and TRBJ1-6; 7 nucleotides match TRBD1. CDR1 LGHNA and CDR2 YSLEER come from the germline V gene. V lost 2 bases and J lost 5; bases outside the gene matches: 9. This CDR3 contains 17 residues. CDR3 loop: CASSQNRQGLNNSPLHF. Here the CDR3 DNA reads TGCGCCAGCAGCCAAAACCGACAGGGTTTGAATAATTCACCCCTCCACTTT.

The chain combines TRBV5-1 with TRBJ1-1; 10 positions agree with TRBD1. Losses at the gene ends were 6 bases for V and 4 bases for J; bases not matched to a gene: 9. The CDR3 is made up of 15 amino acids. Per germline, CDR1 SGHRS and CDR2 YFSETQ. The CDR3 DNA reads TGCGCCAGCACCGCCCGGACAGGGGGAACCACTGAAGCTTTCTTT. Amino acids: CASTARTGGTTEAFF.

The chain joins TRBV18 to TRBJ2-2; 10 bases line up with TRBD1. This CDR3 is built from 15 residues. V lost 4 bases and J lost 3; bases outside the gene matches: 2. Germline V lookup: CDR1 KGHSH, CDR2 LQKENI. CDR3 loop: CASSRDRGDTGELFF. DNA for the CDR3: TGTGCCAGCTCACGGGACAGGGGAGACACCGGGGAGCTGTTTTTT.

As concerns this clone: Other DNA sequences within the sample encode an identical CDR3. The chain links TRBV11-1 to TRBJ2-7; D is ambiguous. The CDR3 is 12 residues long. From germline, CDR1 is SGHAT and CDR2 FQDESV (reference sequence). Between the trimmed V and J ends, which lost 5 bases and 3 bases, there was a span of 8 bases. CDR3 bases: TGTGCCAGCAGCCTGTCGAGCTACGAGCAGTACTTC. Protein sequence: CASSLSSYEQYF.

A few counts support this clone. V is TRBV28 and J is TRBJ1-1; a possible D gene is TRBD1 (6 bases). The germline V and J ends were trimmed by 6 bases and 5 bases, with 16 bases remaining between them. Looked up from germline, CDR1 is MDHEN and CDR2 is SYDVKM. The CDR3 consists of 14 residues. In DNA, the CDR3 is TGTGCCAGCAGGAAAAACAGGGAGAGAACTGAAGCTTTCTTT. Its translation is CASRKNRERTEAFF.